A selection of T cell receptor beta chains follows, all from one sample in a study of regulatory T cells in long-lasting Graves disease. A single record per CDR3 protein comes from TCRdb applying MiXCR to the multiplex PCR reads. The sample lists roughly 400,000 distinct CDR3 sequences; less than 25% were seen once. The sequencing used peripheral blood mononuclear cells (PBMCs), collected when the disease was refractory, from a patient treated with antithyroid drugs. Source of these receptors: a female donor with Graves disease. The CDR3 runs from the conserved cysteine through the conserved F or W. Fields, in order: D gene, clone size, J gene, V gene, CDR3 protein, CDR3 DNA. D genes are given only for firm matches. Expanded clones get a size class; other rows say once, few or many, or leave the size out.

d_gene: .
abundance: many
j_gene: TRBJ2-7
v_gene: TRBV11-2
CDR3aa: CASSQRGAAYEQYF
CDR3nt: TGTGCCAGCAGCCAAAGGGGGGCAGCTTACGAGCAGTACTTC

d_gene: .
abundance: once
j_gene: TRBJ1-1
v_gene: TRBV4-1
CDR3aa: CASSQLNPNTEAFF
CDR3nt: TGCGCCAGCAGCCAACTCAATCCCAACACTGAAGCTTTCTTT

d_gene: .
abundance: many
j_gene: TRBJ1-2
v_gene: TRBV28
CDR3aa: CASSPGGQNYGYTF
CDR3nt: TGTGCCAGCAGCCCAGGAGGACAGAACTATGGCTACACCTTC

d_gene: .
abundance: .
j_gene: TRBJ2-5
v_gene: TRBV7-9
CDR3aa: CASSTLQETQYF
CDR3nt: TGTGCCAGCAGCACCCTCCAAGAGACCCAGTACTTC

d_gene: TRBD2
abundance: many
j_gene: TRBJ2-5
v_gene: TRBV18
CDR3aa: CASAGLAGGETQYF
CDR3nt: TGTGCCAGCGCCGGACTAGCGGGAGGGGAGACCCAGTACTTC

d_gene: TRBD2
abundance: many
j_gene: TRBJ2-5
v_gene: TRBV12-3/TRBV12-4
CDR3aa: CASSRTSGWGTQYF
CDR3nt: TGTGCCAGCAGCCGGACTAGCGGCTGGGGGACCCAGTACTTC

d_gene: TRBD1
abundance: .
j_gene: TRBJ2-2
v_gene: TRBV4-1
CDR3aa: CASSQALGGATGELFF
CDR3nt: TGCGCCAGCAGCCAAGCATTAGGGGGCGCCACCGGGGAGCTGTTTTTT

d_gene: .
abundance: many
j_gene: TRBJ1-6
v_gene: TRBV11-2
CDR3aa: CASSSSTMAYNSPLHF
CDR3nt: TGTGCCAGCAGCTCATCTACGATGGCCTATAATTCACCCCTCCACTTT

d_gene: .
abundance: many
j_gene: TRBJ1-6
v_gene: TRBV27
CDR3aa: CASRGWQSDNSPLHF
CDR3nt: TGTGCCAGCAGAGGTTGGCAAAGCGATAATTCACCCCTCCACTTT

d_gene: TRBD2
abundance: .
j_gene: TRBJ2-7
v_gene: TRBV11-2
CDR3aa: CASSWTSGRSYEQYF
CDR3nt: TGTGCCAGCAGCTGGACTAGCGGGAGGTCCTACGAGCAGTACTTC

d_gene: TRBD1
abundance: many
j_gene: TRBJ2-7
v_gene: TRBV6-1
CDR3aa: CASSGEPGQGSEQYF
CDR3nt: TGTGCCAGCAGTGGGGAGCCGGGACAGGGTTCCGAGCAGTACTTC

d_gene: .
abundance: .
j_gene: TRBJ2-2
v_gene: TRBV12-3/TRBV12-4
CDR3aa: CASTPNGHSTGELFF
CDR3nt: TGTGCCAGCACACCCAACGGACACAGCACCGGGGAGCTGTTTTTT

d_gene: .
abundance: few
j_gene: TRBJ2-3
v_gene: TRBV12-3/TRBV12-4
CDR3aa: CASSLVTDTQYF
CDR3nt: TGTGCCAGCAGTTTAGTCACAGATACGCAGTATTTT

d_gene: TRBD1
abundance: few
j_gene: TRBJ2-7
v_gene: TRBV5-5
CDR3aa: CASSSPGQGALEQYF
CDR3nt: TGTGCCAGCAGCTCACCGGGACAGGGGGCCCTCGAGCAGTACTTC

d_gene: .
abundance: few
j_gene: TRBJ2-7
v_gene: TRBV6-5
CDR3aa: CASSYSRQTTSYEQYF
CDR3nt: TGTGCCAGCAGTTACAGCAGACAGACAACCTCCTACGAGCAGTACTTC

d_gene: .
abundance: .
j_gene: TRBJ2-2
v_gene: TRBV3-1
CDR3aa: CASSNYRSRPNTGELFF
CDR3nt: TGTGCCAGCAGCAACTACCGTTCCAGACCAAATACCGGGGAGCTGTTTTTT

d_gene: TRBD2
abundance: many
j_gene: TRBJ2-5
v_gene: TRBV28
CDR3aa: CASIPREGIGTQYF
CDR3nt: TGTGCCAGCATTCCTAGGGAGGGGATAGGGACCCAGTACTTC